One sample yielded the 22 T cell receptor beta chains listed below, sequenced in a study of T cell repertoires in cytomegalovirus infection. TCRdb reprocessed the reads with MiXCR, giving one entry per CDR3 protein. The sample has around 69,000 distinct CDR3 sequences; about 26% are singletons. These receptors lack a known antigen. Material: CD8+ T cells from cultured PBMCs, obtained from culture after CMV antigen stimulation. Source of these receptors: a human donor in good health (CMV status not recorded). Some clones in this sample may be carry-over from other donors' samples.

The CDR3 reads CASSYSSLPYNEQFF. Here the CDR3 DNA reads TGTGCCAGCAGTTACTCGAGTTTGCCCTACAATGAGCAGTTCTTC. The V gene is TRBV6-6, the J gene TRBJ2-1; D ambiguous. V was cut by 0 bases and J by 2 bases, with 8 bases left in between. Germline loops: CDR1 MNHNY, CDR2 SVGAGI (reference sequence). This CDR3 spans 15 amino acids.

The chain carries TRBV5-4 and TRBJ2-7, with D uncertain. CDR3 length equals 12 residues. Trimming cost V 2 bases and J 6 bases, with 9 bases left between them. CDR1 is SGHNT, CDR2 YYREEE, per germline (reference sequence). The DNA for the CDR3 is TGTGCCAGCAGCTTTGAGCTCAGCGAGCAGTACTTC. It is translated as CASSFELSEQYF.

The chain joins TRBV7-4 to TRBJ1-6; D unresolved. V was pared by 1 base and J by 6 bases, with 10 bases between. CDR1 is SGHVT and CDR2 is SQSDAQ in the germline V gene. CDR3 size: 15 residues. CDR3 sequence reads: CASSLGRETNSPLHF. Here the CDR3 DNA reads TGTGCCAGCAGCTTAGGCCGGGAGACTAATTCACCCCTCCACTTT.

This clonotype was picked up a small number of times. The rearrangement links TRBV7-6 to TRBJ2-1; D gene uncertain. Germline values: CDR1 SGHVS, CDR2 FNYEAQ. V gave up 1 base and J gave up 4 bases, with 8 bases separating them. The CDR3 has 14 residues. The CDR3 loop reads CASSLVGMYNEQFF. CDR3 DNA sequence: TGTGCCAGCAGCTTAGTAGGAATGTACAATGAGCAGTTCTTC.

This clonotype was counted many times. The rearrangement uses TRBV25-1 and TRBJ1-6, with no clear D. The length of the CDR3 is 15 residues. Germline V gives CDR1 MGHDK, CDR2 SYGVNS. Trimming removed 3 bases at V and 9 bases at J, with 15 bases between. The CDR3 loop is CASSDRLLRPSPLHF. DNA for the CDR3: TGTGCCAGCAGTGATCGTTTACTAAGGCCTTCACCCCTCCACTTT.

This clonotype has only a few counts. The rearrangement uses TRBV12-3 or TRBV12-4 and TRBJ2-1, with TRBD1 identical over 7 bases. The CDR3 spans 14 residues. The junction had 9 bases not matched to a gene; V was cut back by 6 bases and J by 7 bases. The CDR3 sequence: CASSRQGMGNEQFF. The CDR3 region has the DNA TGTGCCAGCAGCCGACAGGGAATGGGAAATGAGCAGTTCTTC.

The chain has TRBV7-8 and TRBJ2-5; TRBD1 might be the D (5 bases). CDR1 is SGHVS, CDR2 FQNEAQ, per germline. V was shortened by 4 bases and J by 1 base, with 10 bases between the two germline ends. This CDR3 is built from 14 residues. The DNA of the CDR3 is TGTGCCAGCAGCTCTCCAGGGATCCAAGAGACCCAGTACTTC. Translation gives CASSSPGIQETQYF. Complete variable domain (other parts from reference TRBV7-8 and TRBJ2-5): GAGVSQSPRYKVAKRGQDVALRCDPISGHVSLFWYQQALGQGPEFLTYFQNEAQLDKSGLPSDRFFAERPEGSVSTLKIQRTQQEDSAVYLCASSSPGIQETQYFGPGTRLLVL.

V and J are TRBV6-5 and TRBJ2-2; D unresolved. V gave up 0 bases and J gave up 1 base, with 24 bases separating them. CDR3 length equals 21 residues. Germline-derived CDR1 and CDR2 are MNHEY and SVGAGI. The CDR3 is CASSYSTIGFREDKNTGELFF. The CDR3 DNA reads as TGTGCCAGCAGTTACTCGACCATCGGTTTTCGTGAAGACAAGAACACCGGGGAGCTGTTTTTT.

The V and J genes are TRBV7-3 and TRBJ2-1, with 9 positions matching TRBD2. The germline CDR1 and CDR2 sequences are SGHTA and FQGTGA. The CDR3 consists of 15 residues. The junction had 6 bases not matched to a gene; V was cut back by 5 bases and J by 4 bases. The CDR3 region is CASSLSGGTYNEQFF. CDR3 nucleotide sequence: TGTGCCAGCAGCCTAAGCGGGGGGACTTACAATGAGCAGTTCTTC. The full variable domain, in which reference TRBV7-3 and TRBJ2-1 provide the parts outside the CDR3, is GAGVSQTPSNKVTEKGKYVELRCDPISGHTALYWYRQSLGQGPEFLIYFQGTGAADDSGLPNDRFFAVRPEGSVSTLKIQRTERGDSAVYLCASSLSGGTYNEQFFGPGTRLTVL.

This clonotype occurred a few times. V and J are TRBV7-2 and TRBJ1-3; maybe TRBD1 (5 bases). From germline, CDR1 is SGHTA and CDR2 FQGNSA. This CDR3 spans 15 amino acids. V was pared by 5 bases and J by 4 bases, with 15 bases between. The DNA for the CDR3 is TGTGCCAGCAGCCTACTTGGGGGGTCAGGAAACACCATATATTTT. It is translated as CASSLLGGSGNTIYF.

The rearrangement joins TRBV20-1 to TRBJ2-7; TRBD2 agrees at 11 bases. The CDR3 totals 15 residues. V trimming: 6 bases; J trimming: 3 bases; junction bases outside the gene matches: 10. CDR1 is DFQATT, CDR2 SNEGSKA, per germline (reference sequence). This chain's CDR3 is CSATGTSGAIYEQYF. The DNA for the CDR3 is TGCAGTGCCACTGGGACTAGCGGAGCCATCTACGAGCAGTACTTC.

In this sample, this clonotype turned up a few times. Here the CDR3 DNA reads TGTGCCACCAGTGATCCCCAGGTTCAATACAATGAGCAGTTCTTC. It yields the protein CATSDPQVQYNEQFF. V usage is TRBV24-1 and J usage is TRBJ2-1; D not certain. V was pared by 3 bases and J by 4 bases, with 12 bases between. Germline V gives CDR1 KGHDR, CDR2 SFDVKD. This CDR3 region has 15 residues.

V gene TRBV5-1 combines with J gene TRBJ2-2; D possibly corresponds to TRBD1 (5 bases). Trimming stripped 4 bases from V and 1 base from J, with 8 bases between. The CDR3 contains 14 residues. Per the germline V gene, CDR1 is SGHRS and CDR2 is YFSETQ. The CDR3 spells CASSPGMNTGELFF. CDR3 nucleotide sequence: TGCGCCAGCAGCCCAGGGATGAACACCGGGGAGCTGTTTTTT.

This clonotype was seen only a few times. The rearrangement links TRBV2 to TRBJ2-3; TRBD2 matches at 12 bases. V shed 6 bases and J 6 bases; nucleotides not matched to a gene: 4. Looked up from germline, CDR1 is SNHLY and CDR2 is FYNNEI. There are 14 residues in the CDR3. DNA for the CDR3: TGTGCCAGCAGAGATGGACTAGCGGGGGATACGCAGTATTTT. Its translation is CASRDGLAGDTQYF.

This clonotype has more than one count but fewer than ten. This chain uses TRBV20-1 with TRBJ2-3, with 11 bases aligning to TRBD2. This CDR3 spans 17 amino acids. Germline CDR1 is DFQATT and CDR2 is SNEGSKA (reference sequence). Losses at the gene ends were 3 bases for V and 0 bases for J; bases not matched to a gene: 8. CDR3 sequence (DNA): TGCAGTGCTAGTGCAGAGGTAGCGGGGGGGAGCACAGATACGCAGTATTTT. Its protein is CSASAEVAGGSTDTQYF.

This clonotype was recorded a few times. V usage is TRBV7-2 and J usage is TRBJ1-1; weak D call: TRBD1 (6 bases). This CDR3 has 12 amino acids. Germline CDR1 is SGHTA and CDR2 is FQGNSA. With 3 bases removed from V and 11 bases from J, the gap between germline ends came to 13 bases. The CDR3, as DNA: TGTGCCAGCAGCTTGGGGGGCCTCGGGGCTTTCTTT. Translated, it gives CASSLGGLGAFF.

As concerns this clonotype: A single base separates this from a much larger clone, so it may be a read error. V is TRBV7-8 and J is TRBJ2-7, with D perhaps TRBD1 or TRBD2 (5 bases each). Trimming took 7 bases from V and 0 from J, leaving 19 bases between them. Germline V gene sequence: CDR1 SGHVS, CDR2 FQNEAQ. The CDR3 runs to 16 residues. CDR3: CASIEVGRESSYEQYF. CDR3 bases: TGTGCCAGCATCGAGGTCGGCAGGGAGAGCTCCTACGAGCAGTACTTC.

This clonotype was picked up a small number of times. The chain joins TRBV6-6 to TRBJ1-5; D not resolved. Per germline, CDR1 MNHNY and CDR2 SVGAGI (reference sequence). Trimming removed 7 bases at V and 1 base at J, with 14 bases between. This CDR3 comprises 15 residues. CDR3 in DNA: TGTGCCAGCACCATAAGGGCTACGAGCAATCAGCCCCAGCATTTT. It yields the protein CASTIRATSNQPQHF.

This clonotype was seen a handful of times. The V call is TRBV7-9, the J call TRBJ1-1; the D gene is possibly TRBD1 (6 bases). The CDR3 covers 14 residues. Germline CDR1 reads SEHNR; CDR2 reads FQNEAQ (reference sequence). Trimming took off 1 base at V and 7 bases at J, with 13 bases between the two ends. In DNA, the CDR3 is TGTGCCAGCAGCTTAGTAAATGACAGGAGTGAAGCTTTCTTT. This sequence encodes CASSLVNDRSEAFF.

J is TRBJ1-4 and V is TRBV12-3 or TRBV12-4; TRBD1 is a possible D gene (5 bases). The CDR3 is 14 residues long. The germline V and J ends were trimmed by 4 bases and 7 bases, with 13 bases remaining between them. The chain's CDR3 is CASSWPDSGEKLFF. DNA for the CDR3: TGTGCCAGCAGTTGGCCAGACAGCGGTGAAAAACTGTTTTTT.

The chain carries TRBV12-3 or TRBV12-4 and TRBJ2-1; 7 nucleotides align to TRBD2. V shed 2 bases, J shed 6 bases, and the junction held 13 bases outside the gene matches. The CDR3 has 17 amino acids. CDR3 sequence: CASSLIGKAGSFNEQFF. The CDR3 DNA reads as TGTGCCAGCAGTTTAATCGGGAAAGCGGGGAGTTTCAATGAGCAGTTCTTC.

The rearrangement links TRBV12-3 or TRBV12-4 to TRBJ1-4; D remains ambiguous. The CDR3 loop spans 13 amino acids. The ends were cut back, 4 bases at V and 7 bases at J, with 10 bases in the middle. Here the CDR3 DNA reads TGTGCCAGCAGTTCGATCGTAAGTGAAAAACTGTTTTTT. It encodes CASSSIVSEKLFF.